This record looks at one T cell receptor beta chain sequence and its context. Its specificity is not known. The source of the sample is a study of cytomegalovirus exposure and HLA in healthy donors. Study-level background: Out of about 179 million T cells, an earlier analysis found about 120 million unique TCR beta sequences in total.

Points from the study as a whole: In a later analysis, roughly 17,000 TCR beta sequences were associated with HLA alleles at 0.05 false discovery rate. Based on reports, TCR beta sequences accurately predicted HLA-A and HLA-B alleles for most subjects.

PCR was performed using 60 Vbeta and 13 Jbeta primers. Produced via immunoSEQ multiplex PCR; TCRdb's table is partial and in-frame only. The sample holds about 210,000 clones; roughly 87% are singletons and the top ten take around 6%. V shed 4 bases and J 7 bases; nucleotides not matched to a gene: 7. CDR3 size: 15 residues. Germline V gene lookup returns CDR1 SGHVS and CDR2 FQNEAQ. The sample consisted of PBMCs. This chain joins TRBV7-8 and TRBJ2-1, with TRBD2 matching over 10 bases. The TCR sequence derives from a man aged 35-49 years in good health and CMV-seropositive. DNA of the CDR3: TGTGCCAGCAGCTCCCTAGCGGGAGTGTTGAATGAGCAGTTCTTC. Residues: CASSSLAGVLNEQFF.